One and the same sample provided the 26 T cell receptor beta chains below, sequenced in a study of cytomegalovirus exposure and HLA in healthy donors. The PCR used 60 Vbeta and 13 Jbeta primers. TCRdb's table, derived via immunoSEQ multiplex PCR, lists solely in-frame clones and lacks some. In total, the table holds approximately 110,000 clones. The sequencing sample was made of PBMCs. The receptor set was obtained from a man aged 45-60 years in good health and CMV-seronegative.

The chain recombines TRBV6-5 with TRBJ1-4; 7 bases are a match to TRBD1. Germline V gene sequence: CDR1 MNHEY, CDR2 SVGAGI. With 8 bases clipped from V and 6 bases from J, the junction kept 9 bases outside the gene matches. The CDR3 totals 14 residues. CDR3 nucleotides: TGTGCCAGCCGTAACAGAGGGGGCGATGAAAAACTGTTTTTT. This translates into CASRNRGGDEKLFF.

The chain recombines TRBV19 with TRBJ1-3, with D perhaps TRBD1 (5 bases). The V end was cut by 3 bases, the J end by 1 base, with 13 bases between. Germline V gene data show CDR1 as LNHDA and CDR2 as SQIVND (reference sequence). There are 16 residues in the CDR3. DNA for the CDR3: TGTGCCAGTAGTATTAAGGGACTTTTTTCTGGAAACACCATATATTTT. Its protein is CASSIKGLFSGNTIYF.

This chain connects TRBV30 to TRBJ1-2, with TRBD1 as a possible D gene (5 bases). Germline V gene data show CDR1 as GTSNPN and CDR2 as SVGIG (reference sequence). The V end lost 0 bases, the J end lost 8 bases, and 13 bases lay between the germline ends. The CDR3 has 13 amino acids. The CDR3 region has the DNA TGTGCCTGGAGTGTACTTGGGTCAGGGGGCTACACCTTC. Translated: CAWSVLGSGGYTF.

This sequence joins TRBV5-1 and TRBJ1-2, with 7 bases matching TRBD1. Per the germline V gene, CDR1 is SGHRS and CDR2 is YFSETQ. The CDR3 runs to 14 residues. Trimming cost V 4 bases and J 7 bases; bases outside gene matches: 10. Here the CDR3 reads CASSPGDRDSGYTF. For the CDR3, the DNA is TGCGCCAGCAGCCCAGGAGACAGGGACTCTGGCTACACCTTC.

The chain recombines TRBV7-9 with TRBJ2-5; the D gene is possibly TRBD2 (5 bases). Germline V gene lookup returns CDR1 SEHNR and CDR2 FQNEAQ (reference sequence). Between the trimmed V and J ends, which lost 5 bases and 1 base, there was a span of 14 bases. The CDR3 runs 15 residues. The CDR3 protein is CASSPGRGPQETQYF. CDR3 nucleotide sequence: TGTGCCAGCAGCCCCGGCCGAGGGCCCCAAGAGACCCAGTACTTC.

The CDR3 DNA reads as TGCGCCAGCAGCTTGCAGGGACAGCTTGGCTACACCTTC. It codes for CASSLQGQLGYTF. The V gene is TRBV5-1, the J gene TRBJ1-2; 7 bases line up with TRBD1. CDR3 length: 13 amino acids. Germline CDR1 reads SGHRS; CDR2 reads YFSETQ. Trimming cost V 1 base and J 7 bases; bases outside gene matches: 4. The full variable domain, in which reference TRBV5-1 and TRBJ1-2 provide the parts outside the CDR3, is KAGVTQTPRYLIKTRGQQVTLSCSPISGHRSVSWYQQTPGQGLQFLFEYFSETQRNKGNFPGRFSGRQFSNSRSEMNVSTLELGDSALYLCASSLQGQLGYTFGSGTRLTVV.

The V call is TRBV13, the J call TRBJ2-5, with 7 positions matching TRBD1. Germline values: CDR1 PRHDT, CDR2 FYEKMQ (reference sequence). CDR3 length: 15 amino acids. The V segment lost 6 bases and the J segment 4 bases; nucleotides outside the gene matches: 11. CDR3 in DNA: TGTGCCAGCAGTCCGGCGACAGGGCTCGGAGAGACCCAGTACTTC. It encodes CASSPATGLGETQYF.

CDR3 region: CASSLGGTGYTEAFF. Here the CDR3 DNA reads TGTGCCAGCAGCTTAGGGGGGACAGGGTACACTGAAGCTTTCTTT. The V and J genes are TRBV7-2 and TRBJ1-1, with TRBD1 identical over 9 bases. Germline CDR1 reads SGHTA; CDR2 reads FQGNSA. V lost 1 base and J lost 3; bases outside the gene matches: 3. This CDR3 is built from 15 residues.

The V gene is TRBV7-2, the J gene TRBJ2-7; no definite D call. Trimming shortened V by 5 bases and J by 3 bases, and 11 bases separated the two germline ends. Per the germline V gene, CDR1 is SGHTA and CDR2 is FQGNSA. This CDR3 has 13 amino acids. In DNA, the CDR3 is TGTGCCAGCAGCCCGCCCGCAGTCTACGAGCAGTACTTC. This gives the protein CASSPPAVYEQYF.

As to this clone: Other DNA sequences from this sample encode an identical CDR3 as well. The chain is built from TRBV5-1 and TRBJ2-7; 8 nucleotides line up with TRBD1. Germline lookup yields CDR1 SGHRS and CDR2 YFSETQ. The CDR3 spans 15 residues. Trimming removed 4 bases from V and 1 base from J; junction bases left unmatched: 7. The CDR3 nucleotides are TGCGCCAGCAGCCTTGGACAGGGACCTTCCTACGAGCAGTACTTC. Its protein product is CASSLGQGPSYEQYF.

This chain connects TRBV4-3 to TRBJ1-2; TRBD1 might be the D (5 bases). V was shortened by 2 bases and J by 4 bases, with 11 bases between the two germline ends. The CDR3 totals 14 residues. CDR1 is LGHNA and CDR2 is YSLEER in the germline V gene. The CDR3 DNA follows: TGCGCCAGCAGCCAAAAGCAGGGCGGCTATGGCTACACCTTC. It is translated as CASSQKQGGYGYTF.

As concerns this clone: One junction end disagrees with the germline gene, perhaps due to a read error. This chain links TRBV7-7 with TRBJ1-1, with 8 positions matching TRBD1. The CDR3 totals 13 residues. CDR1 SSHAT and CDR2 FNYEAQ come from the germline V gene (reference sequence). CDR3 sequence reads: CASSLRQGTEAFF. DNA for the CDR3: TGTGCTAGCAGCCTGAGACAGGGGACTGAAGCTTTCTTT.

The chain combines TRBV19 with TRBJ2-6, with D unclear. V shed 0 bases and J shed 12 bases, with 6 bases lying between them. CDR1 is LNHDA and CDR2 is SQIVND in the germline V gene (reference sequence). The CDR3 loop spans 12 amino acids. CDR3: CASSIEARVLTF. The CDR3 nucleotides are TGTGCCAGTAGTATAGAAGCCCGCGTCCTGACTTTC.

The rearrangement joins TRBV5-6 to TRBJ2-5; no clear D gene. V dropped 4 bases and J dropped 3 bases, with 16 bases sitting between them. The CDR3 contains 15 residues. CDR1 is SGHDT, CDR2 YYEEEE, per germline. The CDR3 loop reads CASSPQVSREETQYF. DNA of the CDR3: TGTGCCAGCAGCCCCCAGGTCAGCAGAGAAGAGACCCAGTACTTC. The variable domain in full, with the rest retrieved from reference TRBV5-6 and TRBJ2-5, is DAGVTQSPTHLIKTRGQQVTLRCSPKSGHDTVSWYQQALGQGPQFIFQYYEEEERQRGNFPDRFSGHQFPNYSSELNVNALLLGDSALYLCASSPQVSREETQYFGPGTRLLVL.

J is TRBJ2-7 and V is TRBV4-1; 8 bases agree with TRBD1. Germline loops: CDR1 MGHRA, CDR2 YSYEKL. V lost 3 bases and J lost 6; bases outside the gene matches: 10. The CDR3 sequence is 15 residues long. Here the CDR3 reads CASSHPDREGTEQYF. The CDR3, as DNA: TGCGCCAGCAGCCACCCGGACAGGGAAGGTACCGAGCAGTACTTC.

The chain is built from TRBV6-1 and TRBJ1-1; D perhaps matches TRBD1 (6 bases). The CDR3 totals 13 residues. CDR1 is MNHNS and CDR2 is SASEGT in the germline V gene. Trimming left V 0 bases short and J 8 bases short, with 10 bases between. In DNA form, the CDR3 reads TGTGCCAGCAGTGAAGCGCAAACAGGGGAAGCTTTCTTT. It is translated as CASSEAQTGEAFF.

The chain carries TRBV27 and TRBJ2-7; the match to TRBD1 covers 8 bases. The CDR3 runs to 14 residues. V was pared by 5 bases and J by 6 bases, with 9 bases of the junction left unmatched. Per the germline V gene, CDR1 is MNHEY and CDR2 is SMNVEV (reference sequence). The DNA of the CDR3 is TGTGCCAGCAGTAGCGCCCGACAGGGGTTCGAGCAGTACTTC. It encodes CASSSARQGFEQYF.

This chain uses TRBV2 with TRBJ2-2, with 8 bases matching TRBD1. The CDR3 is 14 residues long. Germline assignment: CDR1 SNHLY and CDR2 FYNNEI. V dropped 6 bases and J dropped 6; count of bases not matched to a gene: 6. The CDR3 DNA is TGTGCCAGCAGGCCCGACAGGGGTCCCGGGGAGCTGTTTTTT. It is translated as CASRPDRGPGELFF. The full variable domain, its missing parts supplied by reference TRBV2 and TRBJ2-2, is EPEVTQTPSHQVTQMGQEVILRCVPISNHLYFYWYRQILGQKVEFLVSFYNNEISEKSEIFDDQFSVERPDGSNFTLKIRSTKLEDSAMYFCASRPDRGPGELFFGEGSRLTVL.

The chain recombines TRBV7-8 with TRBJ2-6; D might be TRBD1 (5 bases). CDR3 size: 17 residues. V was shortened by 5 bases and J by 4 bases, with 18 bases between the two germline ends. The germline gives CDR1 SGHVS, CDR2 FQNEAQ. The CDR3 spells CASSSNFRAAGANVLTF. The CDR3 bases are TGTGCCAGCAGCAGTAACTTCAGGGCTGCCGGGGCCAACGTCCTGACTTTC.

A word on this clone: This sample also contains other DNA sequences that code for the same CDR3. The chain links TRBV10-3 to TRBJ1-2, with D unclear. Trimming removed 0 bases from V and 5 bases from J, with 4 bases in between. The germline gives CDR1 ENHRY, CDR2 SYGVKD. There are 12 residues in the CDR3. CDR3 protein: CAISESSYGYTF. CDR3 sequence (DNA): TGTGCCATCAGTGAGTCGTCTTATGGCTACACCTTC.

The CDR3 loop is CASSLARAQVEQYF. CDR3 DNA sequence: TGTGCCAGCAGTTTAGCCAGGGCGCAGGTCGAGCAGTACTTC. The rearrangement links TRBV28 to TRBJ2-7; D possibly corresponds to TRBD1 (5 bases). The CDR3 spans 14 residues. Trimming took off 2 bases at V and 6 bases at J, with 14 bases between the two ends. CDR1 is MDHEN and CDR2 is SYDVKM in the germline V gene.

The chain joins TRBV4-1 to TRBJ2-3; 9 bases match TRBD2. The CDR3 contains 15 residues. CDR1 is MGHRA, CDR2 YSYEKL, per germline. V was pared by 5 bases and J by 1 base, with 4 bases of the junction left unmatched. CDR3 protein: CASSARTSGTDTQYF. CDR3 DNA: TGCGCCAGCAGCGCCCGGACTAGCGGCACAGATACGCAGTATTTT.

The chain combines TRBV6-4 with TRBJ2-1; 9 positions agree with TRBD2. V was pared by 2 bases and J by 6 bases, with 11 bases of the junction left unmatched. In germline, CDR1 is MRHNA, CDR2 SNTAGT. CDR3 length equals 17 residues. The CDR3 nucleotides read TGTGCCAGCAGTGACCCGCAAAGCGGGAGGAGGGGCAATGAGCAGTTCTTC. Protein product: CASSDPQSGRRGNEQFF.

Remarks on this clone: The junction differs from germline at one of its ends, possibly a read error. The chain has TRBV18 and TRBJ2-2, with a tentative D call TRBD2 (6 bases). Germline assignment: CDR1 KGHSH and CDR2 LQKENI. This CDR3 is 13 amino acids long. The CDR3 DNA is TGTGCCAGCTCACCCCCGAACACCGGGGGGCTGTTTTTT. Its translation is CASSPPNTGGLFF.

The V gene is TRBV4-3, the J gene TRBJ2-4; D is unresolved. CDR1 and CDR2 (germline): LGHNA, YSLEER. The CDR3 is 16 amino acids. V was shortened by 1 base and J by 3 bases, with 13 bases between the two germline ends. The CDR3 coding sequence is TGCGCCAGCAGCCAAGGTCCTAGTAGAGTCAAAAACATTCAGTACTTC. It encodes CASSQGPSRVKNIQYF.

CDR3 in amino acids: CASSPAGVFSYEQYF. The CDR3 DNA follows: TGTGCCAGCAGTCCAGCGGGAGTTTTCTCCTACGAGCAGTACTTC. The chain joins TRBV6-5 to TRBJ2-7; 8 positions match TRBD2. V shed 5 bases, J shed 0 bases, and the junction held 6 bases outside the gene matches. The length of the CDR3 is 15 residues. Looked up from germline, CDR1 is MNHEY and CDR2 is SVGAGI.